This T cell receptor beta chain was sequenced in a study of blood T cells in healthy people across ages. Overall study results and limits: TCR beta diversity, measured per million T cells, fell in a roughly linear way with age.

Primed by a sample-barcoded 5' primer and a J-beta primer mix, a second PCR proceeded for roughly 7 to 12 cycles. Each of the cDNA molecules was tagged by a template-switch adaptor with 12 random nucleotides. In TCRdb, the 5' RACE reads were re-called with MiXCR into one record per CDR3 protein. The sample has 1,300,000 or so distinct CDR3 sequences, approximately 59% seen once. Notes on this clonotype: Its antigen is still unknown.

Germline V lookup: CDR1 SGHRS, CDR2 YFSETQ. CDR3 length equals 17 residues. Trimming cost V 5 bases and J 1 base, with 21 bases left between them. This sequence originates from a man aged 18 to 30 in good health. The source material was blood. V usage is TRBV5-1 and J usage is TRBJ1-1; perhaps TRBD1 as D (6 bases). The CDR3 nucleotides read TGCGCCAGCAGGACAATTGTGACAGGCCCGCAGAACACTGAAGCTTTCTTT. It specifies CASRTIVTGPQNTEAFF.